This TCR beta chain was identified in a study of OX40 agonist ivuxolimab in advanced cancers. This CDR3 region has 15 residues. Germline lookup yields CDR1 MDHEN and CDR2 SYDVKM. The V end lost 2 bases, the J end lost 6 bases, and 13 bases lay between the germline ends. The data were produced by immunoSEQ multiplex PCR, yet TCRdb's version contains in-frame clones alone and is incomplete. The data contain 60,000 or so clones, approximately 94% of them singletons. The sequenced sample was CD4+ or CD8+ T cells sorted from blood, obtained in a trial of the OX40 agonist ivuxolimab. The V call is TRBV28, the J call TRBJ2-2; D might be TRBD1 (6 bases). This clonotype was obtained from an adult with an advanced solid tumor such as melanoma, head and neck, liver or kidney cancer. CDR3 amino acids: CASSLLAGVPGELFF. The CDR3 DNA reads TGTGCCAGCAGTTTACTGGCAGGGGTCCCCGGGGAGCTGTTTTTT. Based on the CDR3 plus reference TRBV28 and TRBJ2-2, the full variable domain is DVKVTQSSRYLVKRTGEKVFLECVQDMDHENMFWYRQDPGLGLRLIYFSYDVKMKEKGDIPEGYSVSREKKERFSLILESASTNQTSMYLCASSLLAGVPGELFFGEGSRLTVL.